These 7 T cell receptor beta chains came from one sample sequenced in a study of Ad26.COV2.S vaccination and SARS-CoV-2 variants. The treatment here: around 19 received Ad26.COV2.S at low or high dose, single or two shots; about five received placebo; per-sample allocation not given. At day 63 after the first vaccine or placebo injection, samples were drawn. Only in-frame clones appear in the TCRdb table, and some are missing; sequencing was by immunoSEQ multiplex PCR. The data show about 680,000 clones, around 92% seen once. The sample was peripheral blood, taken in a trial of Ad26.COV2.S vaccine versus placebo. The receptors come from a person aged 18-60 years who received the Ad26.COV2.S COVID-19 vaccine or a placebo.

The chain links TRBV19 to TRBJ2-1, with D hard to call. With 6 bases removed from V and 6 bases from J, the gap between germline ends came to 12 bases. Germline V gene data show CDR1 as LNHDA and CDR2 as SQIVND (reference sequence). CDR3 size: 13 residues. The CDR3 DNA reads as TGTGCCAGTAGGGAAGAGAATATCAATGAGCAGTTCTTC. Translation: CASREENINEQFF.

The chain carries TRBV6-2 or TRBV6-3 and TRBJ2-4; D gene unclear. Trimming left V 0 bases short and J 4 bases short, with 7 bases between. Looked up from germline, CDR1 is MNHEY and CDR2 is SVGEGT. The CDR3 runs 14 residues. CDR3 nucleotides: TGTGCCAGCAGTTACTCCCGCAGTAAAAACATTCAGTACTTC. As protein: CASSYSRSKNIQYF.

The genes are TRBV5-8 and TRBJ2-5; 7 nucleotides match TRBD1. Germline assignment: CDR1 SGHTS and CDR2 YDEGEE. The CDR3 covers 15 residues. V shed 3 bases, J shed 5 bases, and the junction held 10 bases outside the gene matches. The CDR3 bases are TGTGCCAGCAGCTACACCGGGACAGCTGCGGAGACCCAGTACTTC. Translated: CASSYTGTAAETQYF.

The rearrangement uses TRBV6-6 and TRBJ2-2; D uncertain. The CDR3 is 13 residues long. V lost 4 bases to trimming and J lost 5 bases, with 8 bases between them. The germline V gene encodes CDR1 MNHNY and CDR2 SVGAGI (reference sequence). The CDR3 DNA follows: TGTGCCAGCAGTTTAATCGGTACCGGGGAGCTGTTTTTT. Translation: CASSLIGTGELFF.

J is TRBJ2-3 and V is TRBV6-5; D perhaps matches TRBD1 (5 bases). The CDR3 spans 16 residues. In germline, CDR1 is MNHEY, CDR2 SVGAGI. Trimming took 2 bases from V and 3 from J, leaving 15 bases between them. This chain's CDR3 is CASSYVRVGSTDTQYF. DNA for the CDR3: TGTGCCAGCAGTTACGTCAGGGTAGGGTCGACAGATACGCAGTATTTT.

This clone was seen a single time. The chain uses TRBV7-2 and TRBJ2-1; 9 bases fit TRBD2. This CDR3 comprises 15 residues. Germline CDR1 and CDR2: SGHTA and FQGNSA. With V trimmed by 2 bases and J by 3 bases, 2 bases remained unmatched. Here the CDR3 DNA reads TGTGCCAGCAGCTTATCGCGGGAGGGCTACAATGAGCAGTTCTTC. Amino acids: CASSLSREGYNEQFF.

This rearrangement joins TRBV6-5 to TRBJ1-1, with 9 bases aligning to TRBD1. After removal of 6 bases from V and 7 bases from J, the junction contained 6 bases not matched to a gene. CDR3 size: 13 residues. CDR1 and CDR2 from the germline V gene are MNHEY and SVGAGI. The CDR3 region is CASRQGAQGEAFF. The CDR3, as DNA: TGTGCCAGCAGACAGGGGGCGCAGGGTGAAGCTTTCTTT.